The 8 T cell receptor beta chains below all came from one sample that was sequenced in a study of blood T cell repertoires in COVID-19 (dated by TCRdb to about 2020). Library creation used the immunoSEQ multiplex PCR assay. The clones in this table, taken by TCRdb from immuneACCESS, are in-frame only. Not every clone is retained; where verified, under half of the shortfall comes from an unresolved V gene, and the cause of the rest is unknown. For this sample there are 230,000 or so clones; 65% to 85% appear just once. Roughly 3.1% of the sample comes from the top ten. The sequenced sample was PBMCs or T cells enriched from blood (not recorded which). The receptors here all came from a man in his fifties who had recovered from COVID-19.

This rearrangement joins TRBV27 to TRBJ1-2; 9 nucleotides align to TRBD1. This CDR3 has 14 residues. Germline CDR1 is MNHEY and CDR2 is SMNVEV (reference sequence). With V trimmed by 5 bases and J by 2 bases, 3 bases remained unmatched. CDR3 nucleotide sequence: TGTGCCAGCAGTCAGACAGGGGGGAACTATGGCTACACCTTC. This sequence encodes CASSQTGGNYGYTF.

This chain links TRBV4-3 with TRBJ2-1, with 9 positions matching TRBD2. V lost 4 bases to trimming and J lost 4 bases; unmatched junction nucleotides: 5. Germline loops: CDR1 LGHNA, CDR2 YSLEER. This CDR3 is built from 15 residues. The CDR3 reads CASSRASGEYNEQFF. CDR3 nucleotide sequence: TGCGCCAGCAGCCGCGCTAGCGGGGAATACAATGAGCAGTTCTTC.

The chain is built from TRBV4-1 and TRBJ2-4; D possibly corresponds to TRBD2 (6 bases). This CDR3 is 16 amino acids long. CDR1 and CDR2 (germline): MGHRA, YSYEKL. The V end lost 0 bases, the J end lost 0 bases, and 9 bases lay between the germline ends. DNA of the CDR3: TGCGCCAGCAGCCAAGATAGGGGACTAGCCAAAAACATTCAGTACTTC. Amino acids: CASSQDRGLAKNIQYF.

The CDR3 reads CATTSGQATNEQFF. The CDR3 DNA reads TGTGCCACGACTAGCGGGCAGGCAACCAATGAGCAGTTCTTC. The V call is TRBV24-1, the J call TRBJ2-1; 10 bases are a match to TRBD2. The CDR3 has 14 amino acids. The germline CDR1 and CDR2 sequences are KGHDR and SFDVKD. The junction had 8 bases not matched to a gene; V was cut back by 10 bases and J by 6 bases.

V gene TRBV3-1 (or the pseudogene TRBV3-2) combines with J gene TRBJ2-2; 9 nucleotides agree with TRBD1. Germline CDR1 is LGHDT and CDR2 is YNNKEL (reference sequence). The CDR3 contains 20 residues. V trimming: 2 bases; J trimming: 0 bases; junction bases outside the gene matches: 13. CDR3 nucleotides: TGTGCCAGCAGCCAATCCCGCGGGGGACAGGGAGTTACGAACACCGGGGAGCTGTTTTTT. The encoded protein is CASSQSRGGQGVTNTGELFF.

This rearrangement joins TRBV10-3 to TRBJ2-7; TRBD2 is a possible D gene (7 bases). The CDR3 loop spans 13 amino acids. V lost 6 bases and J lost 5, with 14 bases in between. Germline CDR1 reads ENHRY; CDR2 reads SYGVKD. CDR3 region: CAISSPGGDEQYF. The DNA for the CDR3 is TGTGCCATCAGCTCTCCGGGGGGCGACGAGCAGTACTTC.

The gene calls are TRBV5-1 and TRBJ2-7; 7 positions match TRBD1. V was clipped by 4 bases and J by 3 bases; unmatched bases: 7. This CDR3 spans 14 amino acids. Germline CDR1 and CDR2: SGHRS and YFSETQ. CDR3 DNA: TGCGCCAGCAGCCTCGGACAGGTCAGCTACGAGCAGTACTTC. Translation gives CASSLGQVSYEQYF.

The chain uses TRBV5-5 and TRBJ2-2; the D is unclear. Per germline, CDR1 SGHKS and CDR2 YYEKEE (reference sequence). The CDR3 sequence is 15 residues long. V lost 0 bases to trimming and J lost 7 bases, with 13 bases between them. The CDR3 DNA sequence: TGTGCCAGCAGCTTGGCCCCGCAGGTGGTCGGGGAGCTGTTTTTT. Translated: CASSLAPQVVGELFF.